The T cell receptor (beta chain) described here comes from a study of T cells expressing NK-cell markers. A 5'RACE template switching approach incorporating UMIs was used to make TCR beta cDNA. TCRdb derives one entry per CDR3 protein from the 5' RACE reads, leaving out DNA. The table gives some 600,000 distinct CDR3 sequences; the top ten clones make up approximately 3.6% of it. Germline lookup yields CDR1 SGHRS and CDR2 YFSETQ. The CDR3 length is 13 residues. The clonotype originates from a man between 18 and 29 years old in good health. The V gene is TRBV5-1, the J gene TRBJ1-2; the TRBD1 assignment by TCRdb is unverifiable without DNA. Sequences were obtained from blood T cells: a sorted CD56 or NKG2C T cell subset, CD4+ or CD8+ T cells, or bulk PBMC T cells (not recorded which). The CDR3 sequence is CASSFRDIDGYTF.